This T cell receptor (beta chain) was sequenced in a study of CD8+ T cells in alopecia areata. Study outcomes and limitations: Across lesional scalp, and particularly alopecia totalis/universalis, clonality surpassed that of normal scalp. Sequence data from scalp samples additionally include resident alphabeta T cells of normal skin.

A remark on this clone: Its cognate antigen is unknown.

Treatment defined: oral pan-JAK inhibitor, 5-10 mg twice daily. Reverse transcription of extracted RNA yielded cDNA, which provided the sequencing template. Here immunoSEQ multiplex PCR was the method, and the copy in TCRdb shows in-frame clones only, minus some. Seen here are over 150,000 clones, 53% observed once, and the top ten hold less than 14%. V lost 3 bases to trimming and J lost 6 bases, with 15 bases between them. Germline CDR1 reads SGHDT; CDR2 reads YYEEEE. The CDR3 is 14 amino acids. The receptor was isolated from a human donor with alopecia areata. The source was CD8+ T cells sorted from blood, collected at week 24, from a patient treated with tofacitinib. This chain joins TRBV5-6 and TRBJ1-2; the D gene is possibly TRBD1 (6 bases). This CDR3 is CASSWSGQMNGYTF. DNA for the CDR3: TGTGCCAGCAGCTGGAGTGGACAGATGAATGGCTACACCTTC.